The TCR beta chain under discussion was sequenced for a study of blood T cell repertoires in COVID-19. Study information: The study drew acute and convalescent COVID-19 samples from the United States, Italy and Spain. Sample material is recorded as cDNA or gDNA derived from T cells, B-cell-depleted T cells, or PBMCs.

Produced via immunoSEQ multiplex PCR; TCRdb's table is partial and in-frame only. The sample has about half a million clones; approximately 91% are singletons. Germline loops: CDR1 GTSNPN, CDR2 SVGIG (reference sequence). V was clipped by 0 bases and J by 8 bases, with 10 bases between them. The length of the CDR3 is 12 residues. Assignments of participants to cohorts depended upon their own reported clinical history. Cohort 3 donors were reported recovered after two negative PCRs, clearance, or symptom resolution. The rearrangement uses TRBV30 and TRBJ1-2; the D is unclear. This sequence originates from a woman aged 55-75 years who had recovered from COVID-19. Sequencing input: PBMCs or T cells enriched from blood (not recorded which). CDR3 loop: CAWSVNKHGYTF. The CDR3 DNA reads as TGTGCCTGGAGTGTAAACAAACACGGCTACACCTTC.